These 11 T cell receptor beta chains were sequenced from one sample in a study of Ad26.COV2.S vaccination and SARS-CoV-2 variants. The sample's treatment: about 20 received Ad26.COV2.S at low or high dose, single or two shots; about five received placebo; per-sample allocation not given. The study sampled participants on day 63 after the first vaccine or placebo injection. Profiled with immunoSEQ multiplex PCR; TCRdb holds only in-frame clones, not every one. Altogether hundreds of thousands of clones are present, about 85% being singletons, with the ten largest covering around 6.6%. The sequences come from peripheral blood, collected in a trial of Ad26.COV2.S vaccine versus placebo. These receptors were collected from a person aged 18-65 years who received the Ad26.COV2.S COVID-19 vaccine or a placebo.

This chain links TRBV9 with TRBJ1-2, with 7 bases aligning to TRBD1. Germline CDR1 reads SGDLS; CDR2 reads YYNGEE. The CDR3 extends over 13 amino acids. V gave up 4 bases and J gave up 6 bases; unmatched junction bases: 6. The CDR3 region is CASSPGQRNGYTF. CDR3 nucleotide sequence: TGTGCCAGCAGCCCGGGACAGCGGAATGGCTACACCTTC.

The V call is TRBV30, the J call TRBJ1-1; 9 nucleotides agree with TRBD1. V trimming: 6 bases; J trimming: 3 bases; junction bases outside the gene matches: 5. Germline CDR1 is GTSNPN and CDR2 is SVGIG (reference sequence). This CDR3 is built from 13 residues. CDR3 sequence reads: CACLDRGYTEAFF. The CDR3 coding sequence is TGTGCCTGCCTGGACAGGGGCTACACTGAAGCTTTCTTT.

V is TRBV9 and J is TRBJ2-5; a possible D gene is TRBD1 (5 bases). This CDR3 is 15 amino acids long. Germline lookup yields CDR1 SGDLS and CDR2 YYNGEE. Trimming left V 0 bases short and J 5 bases short, with 14 bases between. The CDR3 loop is CASSVVWERGETQYF. Here the CDR3 DNA reads TGTGCCAGCAGCGTAGTCTGGGAAAGGGGTGAGACCCAGTACTTC.

The chain uses TRBV28 and TRBJ1-5, with 9 bases that match TRBD1. This CDR3 contains 15 residues. V shed 11 bases, J shed 6 bases, and the junction held 14 bases outside the gene matches. CDR1 and CDR2 from the germline V gene are MDHEN and SYDVKM. The CDR3 DNA follows: TGTGCCTCTTTAGGCAGGACAGGGGTGGGTCAGCCCCAGCATTTT. Translating it yields CASLGRTGVGQPQHF.

In regard to this clone: Mismatch with germline at one junction end may stem from a read error. The V and J genes are TRBV7-7 and TRBJ2-2; weak D call: TRBD1 (6 bases). Germline V CDR1 and CDR2: SSHAT, FNYEAQ (reference sequence). The CDR3 is 14 residues long. CDR3 bases: TGTGCTAGCAGTCCCAGCAGGGGCACCGGGGAGCTGTTTTTT. This translates into CASSPSRGTGELFF.

The chain links TRBV6-5 to TRBJ1-2, with D tentatively TRBD1 (5 bases). Trimming left V 2 bases short and J 7 bases short, with 11 bases between. The length of the CDR3 is 13 residues. From germline, CDR1 is MNHEY and CDR2 SVGAGI. CDR3 in DNA: TGTGCCAGCAGTTACGGTCTCGGGGGTGGCTACACCTTC. Its protein product is CASSYGLGGGYTF.

The chain uses TRBV6-2 or TRBV6-3 and TRBJ2-2; D is undetermined. The V and J ends lost 0 bases and 2 bases respectively, with 4 bases between them. The CDR3 is made up of 14 amino acids. The V gene's germline CDR1 is MNHEY and CDR2 SVGEGT. The CDR3 loop is CASSYSVNTGELFF. CDR3 bases: TGTGCCAGCAGTTACTCAGTTAACACCGGGGAGCTGTTTTTT.

The V and J genes are TRBV11-2 and TRBJ2-5, with 8 bases that match TRBD2. Trimming cost V 1 base and J 5 bases; bases outside gene matches: 6. The CDR3 contains 15 residues. CDR1 is SGHAT and CDR2 is FQNNGV in the germline V gene. This CDR3 reads CASSLVLAETETQYF. Here the CDR3 DNA reads TGTGCCAGCAGCTTAGTACTAGCGGAAACGGAGACCCAGTACTTC.

The chain employs TRBV27 and TRBJ2-7; TRBD2 aligns across 11 bases. The CDR3 sequence is 18 residues long. CDR1 and CDR2 from the germline V gene are MNHEY and SMNVEV (reference sequence). V lost 5 bases and J lost 5; bases outside the gene matches: 17. Written as DNA, the CDR3 is TGTGCCAGCAGTACCAGCCCTCATCAGACTAGCGGGACCCACGAGCAGTACTTC. Protein: CASSTSPHQTSGTHEQYF.

V and J are TRBV5-1 and TRBJ2-7; the D is unclear. The V and J ends lost 3 bases and 4 bases respectively, with 8 bases between them. The CDR3 contains 12 residues. Per germline, CDR1 SGHRS and CDR2 YFSETQ. Written as DNA, the CDR3 is TGCGCCAGCAGCTCGGACGGATACGAGCAGTACTTC. The encoded protein is CASSSDGYEQYF.

The V and J genes are TRBV19 and TRBJ1-6; D possibly corresponds to TRBD1 (6 bases). This CDR3 is 14 amino acids long. The V end was cut by 5 bases, the J end by 5 bases, with 10 bases between. Germline CDR1 LNHDA, CDR2 SQIVND (reference sequence). The CDR3 nucleotides are TGTGCCAGTAGTCAGGGGCTTGATAATTCACCCCTCCACTTT. Translation: CASSQGLDNSPLHF.